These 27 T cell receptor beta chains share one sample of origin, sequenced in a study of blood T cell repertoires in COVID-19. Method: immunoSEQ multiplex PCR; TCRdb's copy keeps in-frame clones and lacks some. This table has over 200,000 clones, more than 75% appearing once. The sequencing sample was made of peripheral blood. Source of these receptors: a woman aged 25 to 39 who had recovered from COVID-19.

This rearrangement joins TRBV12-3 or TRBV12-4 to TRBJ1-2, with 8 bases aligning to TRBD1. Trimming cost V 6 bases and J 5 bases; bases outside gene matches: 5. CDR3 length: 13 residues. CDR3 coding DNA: TGTGCCAGCAGACGGACAGGGAGTTATGGCTACACCTTC. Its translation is CASRRTGSYGYTF.

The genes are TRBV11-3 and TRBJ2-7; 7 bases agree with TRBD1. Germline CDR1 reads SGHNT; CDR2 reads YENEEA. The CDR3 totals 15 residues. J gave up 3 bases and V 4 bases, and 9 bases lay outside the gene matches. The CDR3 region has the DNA TGTGCCAGCAGCTCTAACCCCGGGACAGTCTACGAGCAGTACTTC. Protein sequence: CASSSNPGTVYEQYF. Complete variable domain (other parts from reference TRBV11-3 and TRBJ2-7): EAGVVQSPRYKIIEKKQPVAFWCNPISGHNTLYWYLQNLGQGPELLIRYENEEAVDDSQLPKDRFSAERLKGVDSTLKIQPAELGDSAVYLCASSSNPGTVYEQYFGPGTRLTVT.

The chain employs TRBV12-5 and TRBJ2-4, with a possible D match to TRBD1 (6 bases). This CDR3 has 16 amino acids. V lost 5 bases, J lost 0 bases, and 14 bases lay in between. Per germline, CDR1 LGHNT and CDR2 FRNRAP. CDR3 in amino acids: CASGPGDGIAKNIQYF. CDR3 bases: TGTGCTAGTGGTCCAGGGGACGGTATAGCCAAAAACATTCAGTACTTC.

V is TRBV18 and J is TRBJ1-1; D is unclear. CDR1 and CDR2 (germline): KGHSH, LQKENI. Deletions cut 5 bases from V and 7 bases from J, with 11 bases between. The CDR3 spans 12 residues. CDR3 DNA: TGTGCCAGCTCATTCGTCGAGATTGAAGCTTTCTTT. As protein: CASSFVEIEAFF.

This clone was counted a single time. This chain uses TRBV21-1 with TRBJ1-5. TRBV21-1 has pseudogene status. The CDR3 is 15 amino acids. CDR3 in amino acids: CASSRLSPTVQPQHF. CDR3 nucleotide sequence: TGTGCCAGCAGCAGACTGTCCCCCACGGTTCAGCCCCAGCATTTT.

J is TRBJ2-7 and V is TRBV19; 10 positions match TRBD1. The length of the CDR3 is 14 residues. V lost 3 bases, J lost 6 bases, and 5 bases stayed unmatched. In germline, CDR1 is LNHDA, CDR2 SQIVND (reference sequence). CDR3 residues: CASSILGTGVEQYF. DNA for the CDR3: TGTGCCAGTAGTATTTTAGGGACAGGGGTCGAGCAGTACTTC.

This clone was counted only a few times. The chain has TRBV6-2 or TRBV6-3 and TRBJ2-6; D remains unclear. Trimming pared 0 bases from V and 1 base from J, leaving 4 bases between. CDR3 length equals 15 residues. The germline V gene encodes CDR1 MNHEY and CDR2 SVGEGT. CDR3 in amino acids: CASSYSTSGANVLTF. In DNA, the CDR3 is TGTGCCAGCAGTTACTCCACTTCTGGGGCCAACGTCCTGACTTTC.

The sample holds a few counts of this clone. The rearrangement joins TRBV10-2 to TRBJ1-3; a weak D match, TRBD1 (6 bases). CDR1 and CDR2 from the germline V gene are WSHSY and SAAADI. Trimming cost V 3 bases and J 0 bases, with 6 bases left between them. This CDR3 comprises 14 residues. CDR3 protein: CASSEGGSGNTIYF. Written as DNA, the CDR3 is TGCGCCAGCAGTGAAGGGGGCTCTGGAAACACCATATATTTT.

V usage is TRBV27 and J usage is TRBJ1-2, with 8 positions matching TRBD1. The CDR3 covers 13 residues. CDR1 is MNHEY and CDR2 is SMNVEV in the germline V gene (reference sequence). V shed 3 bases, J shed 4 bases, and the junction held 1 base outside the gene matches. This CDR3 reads CASSFTGGYGYTF. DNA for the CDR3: TGTGCCAGCAGTTTTACAGGGGGCTATGGCTACACCTTC.

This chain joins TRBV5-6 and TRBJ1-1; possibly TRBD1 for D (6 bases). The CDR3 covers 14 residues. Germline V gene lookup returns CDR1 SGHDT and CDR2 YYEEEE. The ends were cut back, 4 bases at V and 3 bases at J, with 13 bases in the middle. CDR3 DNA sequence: TGTGCCAGCAGCACCGGACAGAGACACACTGAAGCTTTCTTT. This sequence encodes CASSTGQRHTEAFF. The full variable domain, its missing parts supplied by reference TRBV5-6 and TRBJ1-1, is DAGVTQSPTHLIKTRGQQVTLRCSPKSGHDTVSWYQQALGQGPQFIFQYYEEEERQRGNFPDRFSGHQFPNYSSELNVNALLLGDSALYLCASSTGQRHTEAFFGQGTRLTVV.

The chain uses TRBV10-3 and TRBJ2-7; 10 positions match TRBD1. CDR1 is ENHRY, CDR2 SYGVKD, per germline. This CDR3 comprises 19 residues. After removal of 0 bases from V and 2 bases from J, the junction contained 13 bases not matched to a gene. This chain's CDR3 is CAISESYNTQGQGAYEQYF. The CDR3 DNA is TGTGCCATCAGTGAGTCTTACAATACGCAAGGACAGGGGGCCTACGAGCAGTACTTC.

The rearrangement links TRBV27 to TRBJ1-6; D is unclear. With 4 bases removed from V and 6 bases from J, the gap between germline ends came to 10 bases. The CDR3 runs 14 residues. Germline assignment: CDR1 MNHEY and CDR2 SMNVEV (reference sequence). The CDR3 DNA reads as TGTGCCAGCAGTTCCCCTCTCCCTAATTCACCCCTCCACTTT. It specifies CASSSPLPNSPLHF.

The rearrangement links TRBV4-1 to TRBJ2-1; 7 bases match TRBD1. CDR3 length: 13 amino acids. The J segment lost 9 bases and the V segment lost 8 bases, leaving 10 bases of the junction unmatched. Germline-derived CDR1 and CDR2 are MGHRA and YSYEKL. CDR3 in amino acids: CASDRDSTGEQFF. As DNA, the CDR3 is TGCGCCAGCGACAGGGATTCCACCGGTGAGCAGTTCTTC.

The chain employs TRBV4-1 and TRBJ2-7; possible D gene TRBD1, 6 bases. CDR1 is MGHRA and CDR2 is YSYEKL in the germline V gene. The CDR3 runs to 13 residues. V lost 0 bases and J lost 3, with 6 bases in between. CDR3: CASSQEGGYEQYF. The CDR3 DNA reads TGCGCCAGCAGCCAAGAAGGGGGCTACGAGCAGTACTTC.

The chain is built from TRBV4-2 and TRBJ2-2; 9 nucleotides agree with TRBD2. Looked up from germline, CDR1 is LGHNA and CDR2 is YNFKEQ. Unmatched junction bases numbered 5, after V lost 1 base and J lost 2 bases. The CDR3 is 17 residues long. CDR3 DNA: TGTGCCAGCAGCCAAGGGCTAGCGGGGTCCAACACCGGGGAGCTGTTTTTT. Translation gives CASSQGLAGSNTGELFF.

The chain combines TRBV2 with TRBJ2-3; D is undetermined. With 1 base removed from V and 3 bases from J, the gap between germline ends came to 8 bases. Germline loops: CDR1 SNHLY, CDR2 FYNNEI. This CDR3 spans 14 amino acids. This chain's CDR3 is CASSEGAFTDTQYF. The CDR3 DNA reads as TGTGCCAGCAGTGAAGGGGCCTTTACAGATACGCAGTATTTT.

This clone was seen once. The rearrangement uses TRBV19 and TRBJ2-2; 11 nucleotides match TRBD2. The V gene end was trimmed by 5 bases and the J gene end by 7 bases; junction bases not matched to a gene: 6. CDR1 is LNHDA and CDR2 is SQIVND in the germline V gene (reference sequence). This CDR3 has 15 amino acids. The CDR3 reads CASSFSGGAGGELFF. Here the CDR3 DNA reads TGTGCCAGTAGTTTTAGCGGGGGGGCCGGCGGGGAGCTGTTTTTT.

The CDR3 DNA sequence: TGTGCCAGCAGCCACGGTCGATCAGCTTTCTTT. Translating it yields CASSHGRSAFF. The chain employs TRBV6-5 and TRBJ1-1, with D unresolved. The CDR3 extends over 11 amino acids. V was clipped by 6 bases and J by 10 bases, with 12 bases between them. CDR1 and CDR2 (germline): MNHEY, SVGAGI.

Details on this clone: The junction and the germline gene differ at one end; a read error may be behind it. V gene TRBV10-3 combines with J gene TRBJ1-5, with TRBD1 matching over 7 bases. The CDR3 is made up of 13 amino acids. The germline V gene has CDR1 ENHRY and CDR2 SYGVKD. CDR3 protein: CAIRRDSSQPQHF. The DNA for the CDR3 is TGTGCCATCAGGAGGGACAGCAGTCAGCCCCAGCATTTT.

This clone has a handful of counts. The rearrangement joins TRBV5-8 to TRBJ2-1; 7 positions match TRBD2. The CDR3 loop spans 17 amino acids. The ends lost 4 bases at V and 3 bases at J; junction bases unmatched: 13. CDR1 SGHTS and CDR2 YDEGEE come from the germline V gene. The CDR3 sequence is CASSLMGGSGNYNEQFF. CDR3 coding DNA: TGTGCCAGCAGCCTGATGGGGGGGAGTGGGAACTACAATGAGCAGTTCTTC.

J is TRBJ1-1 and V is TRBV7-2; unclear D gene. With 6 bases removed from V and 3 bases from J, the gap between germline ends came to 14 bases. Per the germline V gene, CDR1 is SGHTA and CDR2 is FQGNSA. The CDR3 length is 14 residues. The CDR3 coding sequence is TGTGCCAGCAGGGAAGCCCACGGAGACACTGAAGCTTTCTTT. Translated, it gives CASREAHGDTEAFF.

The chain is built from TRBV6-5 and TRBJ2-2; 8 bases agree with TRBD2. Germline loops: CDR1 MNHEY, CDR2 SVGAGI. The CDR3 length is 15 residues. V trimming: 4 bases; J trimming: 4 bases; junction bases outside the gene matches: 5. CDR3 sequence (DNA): TGTGCCAGCAGTTCGGGGGGGGGCGGCACCGGGGAGCTGTTTTTT. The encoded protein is CASSSGGGGTGELFF.

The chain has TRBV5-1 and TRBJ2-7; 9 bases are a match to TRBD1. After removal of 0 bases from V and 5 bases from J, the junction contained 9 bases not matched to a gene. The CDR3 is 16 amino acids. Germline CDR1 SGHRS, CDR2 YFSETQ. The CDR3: CASSLGAFGTGNEQYF. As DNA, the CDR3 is TGCGCCAGCAGCTTGGGTGCTTTCGGGACAGGGAACGAGCAGTACTTC.

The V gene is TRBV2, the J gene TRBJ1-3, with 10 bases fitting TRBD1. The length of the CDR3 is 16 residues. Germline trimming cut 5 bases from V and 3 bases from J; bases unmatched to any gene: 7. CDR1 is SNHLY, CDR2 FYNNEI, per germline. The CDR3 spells CASSTGTGARGNTIYF. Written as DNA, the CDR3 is TGTGCCAGCAGTACCGGGACAGGGGCACGTGGAAACACCATATATTTT. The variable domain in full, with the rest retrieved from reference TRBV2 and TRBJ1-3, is EPEVTQTPSHQVTQMGQEVILRCVPISNHLYFYWYRQILGQKVEFLVSFYNNEISEKSEIFDDQFSVERPDGSNFTLKIRSTKLEDSAMYFCASSTGTGARGNTIYFGEGSWLTVV.

The CDR3 bases are TGTGCCAGCTCACCGGCCCAGAACCTCCCTGGCGAGCAGTACTTC. Protein sequence: CASSPAQNLPGEQYF. J is TRBJ2-7 and V is TRBV18; D gene ambiguous. The CDR3 runs 15 residues. Between the trimmed V and J ends, which lost 3 bases and 6 bases, there was a span of 18 bases. Germline V gives CDR1 KGHSH, CDR2 LQKENI.

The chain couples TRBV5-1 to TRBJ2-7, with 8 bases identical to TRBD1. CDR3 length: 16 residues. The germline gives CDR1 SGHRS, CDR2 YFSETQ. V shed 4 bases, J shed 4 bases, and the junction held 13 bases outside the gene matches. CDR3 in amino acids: CASSKTPGTGFYEQYF. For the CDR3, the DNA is TGCGCCAGCAGCAAGACCCCCGGGACAGGATTTTACGAGCAGTACTTC.

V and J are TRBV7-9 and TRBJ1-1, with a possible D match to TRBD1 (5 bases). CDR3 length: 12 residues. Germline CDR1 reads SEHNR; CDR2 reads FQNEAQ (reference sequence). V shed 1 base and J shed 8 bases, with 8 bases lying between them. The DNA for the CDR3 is TGTGCCAGCAGCTTAGGGACACTCGAAGCTTTCTTT. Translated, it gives CASSLGTLEAFF.